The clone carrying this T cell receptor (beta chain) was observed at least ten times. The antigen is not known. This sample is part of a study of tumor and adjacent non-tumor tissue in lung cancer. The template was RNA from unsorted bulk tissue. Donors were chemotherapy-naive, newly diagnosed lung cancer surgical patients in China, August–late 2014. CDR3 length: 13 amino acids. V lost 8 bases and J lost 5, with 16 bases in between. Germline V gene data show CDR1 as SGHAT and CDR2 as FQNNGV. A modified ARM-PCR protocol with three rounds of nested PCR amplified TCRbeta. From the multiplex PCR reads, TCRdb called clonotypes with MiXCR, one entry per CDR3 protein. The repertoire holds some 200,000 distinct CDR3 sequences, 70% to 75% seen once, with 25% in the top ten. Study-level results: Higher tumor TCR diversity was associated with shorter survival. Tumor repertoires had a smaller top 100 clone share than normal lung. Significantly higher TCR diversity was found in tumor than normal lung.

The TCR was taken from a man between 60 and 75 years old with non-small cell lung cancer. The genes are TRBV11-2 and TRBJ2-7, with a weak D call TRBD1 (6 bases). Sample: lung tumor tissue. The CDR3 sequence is CASGAGAKDEQYF. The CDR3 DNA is TGTGCCAGCGGGGCAGGGGCCAAGGACGAGCAGTACTTC.